This T cell receptor (beta chain) derives from a study of spatial heterogeneity in lung cancer. Study information: Consistent detection of more beta-chain than alpha-chain sequences was observed.

Regarding time point: sample taken at primary tumor resection. Extraction of whole RNA from tumor, nontumor lung or frozen PBMC preceded unsorted sequencing. 72 TRACERx patients with early, untreated non-small cell lung cancer donated samples. Every TCR cDNA molecule carried a tag that served as a unique molecular identifier. TCRdb reprocessed the 5' RACE reads with MiXCR, giving one entry per CDR3 protein. This sample has 40,000 to 50,000 distinct CDR3 sequences, with about 7.6% found just once. Trimming took off 5 bases at V and 2 bases at J, with 16 bases between the two ends. The length of the CDR3 is 15 residues.

The V gene is TRBV12-3 or TRBV12-4, the J gene TRBJ2-7; D may be TRBD1 (6 bases). This clonotype was sampled from a female donor with early-stage non-small cell lung cancer. This sample comprised PBMCs, obtained at surgery. The CDR3 DNA sequence: TGTGCCAGCAGTACGACGACAGGAATTACCTACGAGCAGTACTTC. It specifies CASSTTTGITYEQYF.